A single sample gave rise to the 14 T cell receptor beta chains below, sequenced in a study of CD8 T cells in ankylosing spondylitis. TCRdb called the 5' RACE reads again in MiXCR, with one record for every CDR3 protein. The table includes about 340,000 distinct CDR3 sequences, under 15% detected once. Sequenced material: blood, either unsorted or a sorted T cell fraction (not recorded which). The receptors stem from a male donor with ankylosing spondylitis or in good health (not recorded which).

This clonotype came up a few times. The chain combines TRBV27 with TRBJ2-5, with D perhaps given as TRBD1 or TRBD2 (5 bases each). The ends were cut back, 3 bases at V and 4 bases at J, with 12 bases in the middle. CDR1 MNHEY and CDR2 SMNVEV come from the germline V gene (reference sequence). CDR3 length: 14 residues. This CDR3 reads CASSFTGLRETQYF. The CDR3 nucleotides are TGTGCCAGCAGTTTTACAGGACTGCGAGAGACCCAGTACTTC.

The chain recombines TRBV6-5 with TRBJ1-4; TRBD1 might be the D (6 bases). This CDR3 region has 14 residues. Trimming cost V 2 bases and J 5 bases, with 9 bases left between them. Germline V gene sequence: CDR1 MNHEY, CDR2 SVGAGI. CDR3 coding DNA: TGTGCCAGCAGTTACGCAGGGGCCAATGAAAAACTGTTTTTT. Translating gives CASSYAGANEKLFF.

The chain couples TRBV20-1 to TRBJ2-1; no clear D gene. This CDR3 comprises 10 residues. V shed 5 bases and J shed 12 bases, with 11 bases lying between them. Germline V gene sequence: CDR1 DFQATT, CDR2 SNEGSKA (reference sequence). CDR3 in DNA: TGCAGTGCTGGCCAGGTGGGGCAGTTCTTC. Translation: CSAGQVGQFF.

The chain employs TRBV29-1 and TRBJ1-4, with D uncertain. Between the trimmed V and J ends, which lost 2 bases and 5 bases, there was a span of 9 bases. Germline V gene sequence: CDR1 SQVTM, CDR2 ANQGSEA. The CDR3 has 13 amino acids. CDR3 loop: CSVERAENEKLFF. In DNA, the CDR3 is TGCAGCGTTGAACGGGCAGAGAATGAAAAACTGTTTTTT.

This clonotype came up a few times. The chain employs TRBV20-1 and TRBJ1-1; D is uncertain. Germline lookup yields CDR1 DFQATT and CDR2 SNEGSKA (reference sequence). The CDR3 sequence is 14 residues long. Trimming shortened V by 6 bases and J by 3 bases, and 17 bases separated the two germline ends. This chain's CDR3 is CSAAGPGRDTEAFF. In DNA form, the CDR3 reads TGCAGTGCCGCTGGCCCCGGACGGGACACTGAAGCTTTCTTT.

CDR3 in DNA: TGTGCCAGCAGTGGTGACAGGGGGCAATCGGATACGCAGTATTTT. It codes for CASSGDRGQSDTQYF. The chain couples TRBV2 to TRBJ2-3; 10 bases match TRBD1. Germline-derived CDR1 and CDR2 are SNHLY and FYNNEI. Trimming removed 4 bases from V and 6 bases from J; junction bases left unmatched: 7. The CDR3 has 15 residues.

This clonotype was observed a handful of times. CDR3 DNA sequence: TGTGCCAGCAGCCCAGAGGGGTGGGGCACTGAAGCTTTCTTT. Residues: CASSPEGWGTEAFF. V is TRBV11-2 and J is TRBJ1-1; D perhaps matches TRBD1 (5 bases). Germline V gene data show CDR1 as SGHAT and CDR2 as FQNNGV. V was clipped by 5 bases and J by 4 bases, with 14 bases between them. The CDR3 is 14 amino acids.

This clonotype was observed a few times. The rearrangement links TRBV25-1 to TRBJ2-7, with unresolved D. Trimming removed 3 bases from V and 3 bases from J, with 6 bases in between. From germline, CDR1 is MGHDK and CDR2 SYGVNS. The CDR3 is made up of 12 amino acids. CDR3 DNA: TGTGCCAGCAGTGAGGCAGGCTACGAGCAGTACTTC. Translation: CASSEAGYEQYF.

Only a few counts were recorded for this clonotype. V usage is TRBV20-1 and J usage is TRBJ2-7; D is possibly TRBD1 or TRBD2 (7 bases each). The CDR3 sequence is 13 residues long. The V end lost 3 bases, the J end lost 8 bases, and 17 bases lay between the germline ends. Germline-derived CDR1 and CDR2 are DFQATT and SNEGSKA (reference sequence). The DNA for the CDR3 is TGCAGTGCTAGTGATTCAGGGGGGGGGAAGCAGTACTTC. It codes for CSASDSGGGKQYF.

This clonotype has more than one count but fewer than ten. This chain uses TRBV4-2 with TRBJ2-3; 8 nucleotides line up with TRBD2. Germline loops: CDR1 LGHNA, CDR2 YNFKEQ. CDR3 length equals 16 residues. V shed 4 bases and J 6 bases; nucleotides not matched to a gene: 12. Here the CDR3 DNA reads TGTGCCAGCAGCCCTCTTCCAAGCGGGAGAGGCGATACGCAGTATTTT. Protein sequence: CASSPLPSGRGDTQYF.

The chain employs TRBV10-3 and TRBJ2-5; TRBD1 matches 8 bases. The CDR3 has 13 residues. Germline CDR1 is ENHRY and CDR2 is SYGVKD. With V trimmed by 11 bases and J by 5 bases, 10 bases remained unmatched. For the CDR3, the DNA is TGTGCCGTTTCCAGGGGGCTGGGTGAGACCCAGTACTTC. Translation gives CAVSRGLGETQYF.

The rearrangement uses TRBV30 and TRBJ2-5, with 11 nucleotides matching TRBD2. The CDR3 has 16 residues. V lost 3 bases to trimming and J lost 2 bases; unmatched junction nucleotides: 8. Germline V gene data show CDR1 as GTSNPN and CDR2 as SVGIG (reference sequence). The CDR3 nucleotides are TGTGCCTGGAGCGGAACTAGCGGGAGTTGGCAAGAGACCCAGTACTTC. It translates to CAWSGTSGSWQETQYF.

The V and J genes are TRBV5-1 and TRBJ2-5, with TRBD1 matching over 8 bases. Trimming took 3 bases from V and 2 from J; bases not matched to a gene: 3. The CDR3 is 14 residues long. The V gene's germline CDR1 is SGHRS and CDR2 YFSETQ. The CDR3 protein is CASSSGQGQETQYF. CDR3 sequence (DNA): TGCGCCAGCAGCTCTGGACAGGGACAAGAGACCCAGTACTTC.

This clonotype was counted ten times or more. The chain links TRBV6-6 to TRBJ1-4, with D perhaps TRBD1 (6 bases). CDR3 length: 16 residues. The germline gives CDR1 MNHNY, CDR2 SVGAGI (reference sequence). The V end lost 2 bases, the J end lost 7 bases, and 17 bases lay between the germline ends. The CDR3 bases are TGTGCCAGCAGTTACAGGTCTGGGGGCGGACGTGAAAAACTGTTTTTT. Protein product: CASSYRSGGGREKLFF.